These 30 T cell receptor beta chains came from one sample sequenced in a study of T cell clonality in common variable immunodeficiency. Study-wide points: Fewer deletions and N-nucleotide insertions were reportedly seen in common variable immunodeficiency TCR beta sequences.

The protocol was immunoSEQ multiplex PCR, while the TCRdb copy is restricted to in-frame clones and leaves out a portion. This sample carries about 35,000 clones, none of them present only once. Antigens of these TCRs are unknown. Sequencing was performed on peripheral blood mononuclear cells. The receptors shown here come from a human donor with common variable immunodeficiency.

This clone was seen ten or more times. This chain's CDR3 is CASSEATTGGSSLNTIYF. The covered CDR3 bases are TGTGCCAGCAGTGAAGCGACCACAGGGGGCTCATCGTTAAACACC. The chain carries TRBV6-1 and TRBJ1-3; 9 nucleotides line up with TRBD1. The read gets to within 3 residues of the CDR3 end, and the germline J gene fills in the rest. Germline V gene sequence: CDR1 MNHNS, CDR2 SASEGT. J gave up 6 bases and V 0 bases, and 12 bases lay outside the gene matches. The CDR3 totals 18 residues.

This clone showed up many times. The CDR3 here is CASSRPGLAGGPRNEQFF. CDR3 DNA (partial): TGTGCCAGCAGCCGCCCGGGACTAGCGGGGGGGCCTCGGAATGAG. This chain connects TRBV14 to TRBJ2-1; 16 nucleotides agree with TRBD2. The read ends 3 residues before the CDR3 terminus; that terminus is restored from the germline J gene. The V gene's germline CDR1 is SGHDN and CDR2 FVKESK. V gave up 4 bases and J gave up 7 bases; unmatched junction bases: 10. CDR3 length equals 18 residues.

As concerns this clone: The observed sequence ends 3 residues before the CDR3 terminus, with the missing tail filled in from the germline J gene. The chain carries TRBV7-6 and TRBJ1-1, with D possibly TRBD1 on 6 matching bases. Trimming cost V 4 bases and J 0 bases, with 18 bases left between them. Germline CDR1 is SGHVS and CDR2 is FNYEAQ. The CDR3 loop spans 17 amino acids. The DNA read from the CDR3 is TGTGCCAGCAGCTACTCAGGGTCCGAGGGGGTGAACACTGAA. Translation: CASSYSGSEGVNTE. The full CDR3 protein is CASSYSGSEGVNTEAFF.

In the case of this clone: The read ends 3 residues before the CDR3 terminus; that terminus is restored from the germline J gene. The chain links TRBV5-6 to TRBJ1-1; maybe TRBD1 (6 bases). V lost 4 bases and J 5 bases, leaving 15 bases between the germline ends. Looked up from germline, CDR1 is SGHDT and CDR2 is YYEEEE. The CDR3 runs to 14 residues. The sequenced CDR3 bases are TGTGCCAGCAGCAACCTACAGGGATTGACTGAA. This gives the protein CASSNLQGLTE. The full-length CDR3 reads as CASSNLQGLTEAFF.

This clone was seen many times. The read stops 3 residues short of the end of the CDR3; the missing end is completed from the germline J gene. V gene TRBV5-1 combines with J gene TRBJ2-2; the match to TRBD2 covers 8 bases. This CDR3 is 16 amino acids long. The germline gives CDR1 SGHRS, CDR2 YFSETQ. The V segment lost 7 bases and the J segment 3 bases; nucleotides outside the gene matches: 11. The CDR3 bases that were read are TGCGCCAGCGAGGCCGGGGGGGGCCATCACACCGGGGAG. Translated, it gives CASEAGGGHHTGE. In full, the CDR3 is CASEAGGGHHTGELFF.

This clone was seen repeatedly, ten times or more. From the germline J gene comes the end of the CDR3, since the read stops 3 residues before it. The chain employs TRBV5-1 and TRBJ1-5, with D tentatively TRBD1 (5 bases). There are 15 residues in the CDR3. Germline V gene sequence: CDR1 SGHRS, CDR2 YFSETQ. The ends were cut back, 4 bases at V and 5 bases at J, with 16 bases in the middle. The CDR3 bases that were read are TGCGCCAGCAGCCTGGAGGGTCAACAGGATCAGCCC. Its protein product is CASSLEGQQDQP. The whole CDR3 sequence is CASSLEGQQDQPQHF.

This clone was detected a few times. The CDR3 bases that were read are TGTGCCAGCTCACCAGCGGGGACCACTGAA. Encoded protein: CASSPAGTTE. The complete CDR3 protein is CASSPAGTTEAFF. The chain has TRBV18 and TRBJ1-1; tentative D call: TRBD1 (5 bases). Coverage ceases 3 residues before the CDR3 finishes, and the germline J gene fills in the end. V was shortened by 2 bases and J by 4 bases, with 8 bases between the two germline ends. The CDR3 loop spans 13 amino acids. The germline V gene has CDR1 KGHSH and CDR2 LQKENI.

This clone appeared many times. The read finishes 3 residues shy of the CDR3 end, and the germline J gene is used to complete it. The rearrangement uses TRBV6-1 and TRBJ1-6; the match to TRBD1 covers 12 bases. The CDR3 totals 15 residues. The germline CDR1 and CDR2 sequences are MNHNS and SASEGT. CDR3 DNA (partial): TGTGCCAGCAGTGAAGCTGGGACAGGGGGCTTCTCC. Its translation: CASSEAGTGGFS. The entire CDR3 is CASSEAGTGGFSLHF.

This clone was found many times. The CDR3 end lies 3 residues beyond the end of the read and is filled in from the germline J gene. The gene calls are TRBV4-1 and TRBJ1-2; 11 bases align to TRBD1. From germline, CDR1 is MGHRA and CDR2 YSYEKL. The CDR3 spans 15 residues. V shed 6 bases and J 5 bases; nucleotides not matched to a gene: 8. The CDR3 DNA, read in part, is TGCGCCAGCAGACCTGGACAGGGGGCGTATTATGGC. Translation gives CASRPGQGAYYG. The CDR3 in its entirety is CASRPGQGAYYGYTF.

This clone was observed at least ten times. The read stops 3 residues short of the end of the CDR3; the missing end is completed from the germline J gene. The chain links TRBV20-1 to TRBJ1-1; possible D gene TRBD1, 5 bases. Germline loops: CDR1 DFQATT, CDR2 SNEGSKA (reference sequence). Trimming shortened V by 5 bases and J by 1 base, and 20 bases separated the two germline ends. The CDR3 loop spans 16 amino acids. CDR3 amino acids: CSAPGLDSPPNTEAFF. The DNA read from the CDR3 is TGCAGTGCTCCCGGCCTTGACAGCCCCCCGAACACTGAA.

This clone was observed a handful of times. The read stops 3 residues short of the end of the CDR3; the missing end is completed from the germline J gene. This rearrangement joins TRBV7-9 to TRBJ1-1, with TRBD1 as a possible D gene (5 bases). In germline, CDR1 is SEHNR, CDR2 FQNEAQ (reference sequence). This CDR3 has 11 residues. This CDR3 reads CASSPNREAFF. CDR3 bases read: TGTGCCAGCAGCCCCAACAGGGAA.

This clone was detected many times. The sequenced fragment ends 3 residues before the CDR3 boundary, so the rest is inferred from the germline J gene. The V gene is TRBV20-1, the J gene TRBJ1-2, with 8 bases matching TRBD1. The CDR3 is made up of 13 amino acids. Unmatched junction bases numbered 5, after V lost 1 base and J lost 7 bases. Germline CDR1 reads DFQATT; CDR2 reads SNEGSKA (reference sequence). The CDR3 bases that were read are TGCAGTGCTAGAGCGGGACAGGCTTCTGGC. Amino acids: CSARAGQASG. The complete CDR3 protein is CSARAGQASGYTF.

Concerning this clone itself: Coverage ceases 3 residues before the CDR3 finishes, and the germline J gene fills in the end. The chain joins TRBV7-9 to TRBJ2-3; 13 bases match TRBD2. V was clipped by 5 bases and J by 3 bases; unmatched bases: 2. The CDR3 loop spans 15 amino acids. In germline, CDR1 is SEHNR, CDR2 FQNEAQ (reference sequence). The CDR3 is CASSKLAGGTDTQYF. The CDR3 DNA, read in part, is TGTGCCAGCAGCAAACTAGCGGGGGGGACAGATACG.

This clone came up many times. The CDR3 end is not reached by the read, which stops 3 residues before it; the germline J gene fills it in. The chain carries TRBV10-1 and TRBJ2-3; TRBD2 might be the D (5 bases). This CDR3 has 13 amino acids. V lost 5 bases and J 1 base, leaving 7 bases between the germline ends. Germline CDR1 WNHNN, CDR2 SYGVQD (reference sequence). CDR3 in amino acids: CASSRAGTDTQYF. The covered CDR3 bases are TGCGCCAGCAGTCGAGCGGGCACAGATACG.

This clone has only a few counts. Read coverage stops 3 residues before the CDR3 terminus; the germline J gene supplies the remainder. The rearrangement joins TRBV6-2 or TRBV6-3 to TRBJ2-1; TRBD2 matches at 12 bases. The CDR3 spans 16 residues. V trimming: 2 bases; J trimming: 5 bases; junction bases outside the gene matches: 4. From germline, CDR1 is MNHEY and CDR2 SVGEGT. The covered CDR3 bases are TGTGCCAGCAGTTACCGCACTAGCGGGGGGCACAATGAG. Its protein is CASSYRTSGGHNE. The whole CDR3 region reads CASSYRTSGGHNEQFF.

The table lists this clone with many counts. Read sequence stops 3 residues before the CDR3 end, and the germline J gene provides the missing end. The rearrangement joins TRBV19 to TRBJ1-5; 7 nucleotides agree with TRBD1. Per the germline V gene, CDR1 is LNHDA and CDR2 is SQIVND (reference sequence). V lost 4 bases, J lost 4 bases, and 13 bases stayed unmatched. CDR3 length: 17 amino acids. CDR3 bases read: TGTGCCAGTAGTACCCAGGGGGTGGGGATTGTGAATCAGCCC. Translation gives CASSTQGVGIVNQP. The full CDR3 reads CASSTQGVGIVNQPQHF.

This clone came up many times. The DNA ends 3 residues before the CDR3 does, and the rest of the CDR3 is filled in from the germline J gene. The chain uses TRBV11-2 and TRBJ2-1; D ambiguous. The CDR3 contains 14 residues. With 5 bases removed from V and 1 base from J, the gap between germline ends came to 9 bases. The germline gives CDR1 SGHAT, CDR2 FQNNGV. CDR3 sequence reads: CASSPIGSYNEQFF. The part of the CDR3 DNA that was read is TGTGCCAGCAGCCCCATAGGGTCCTACAATGAG.

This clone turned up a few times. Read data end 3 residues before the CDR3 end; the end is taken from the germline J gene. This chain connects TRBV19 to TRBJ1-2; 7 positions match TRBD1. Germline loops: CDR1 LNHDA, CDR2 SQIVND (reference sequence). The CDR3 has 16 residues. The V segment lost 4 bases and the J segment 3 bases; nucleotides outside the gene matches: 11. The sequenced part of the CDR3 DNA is TGTGCCAGTAGTACCTCGGACAGGCTGTACGACTATGGC. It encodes CASSTSDRLYDYG. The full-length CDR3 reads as CASSTSDRLYDYGYTF. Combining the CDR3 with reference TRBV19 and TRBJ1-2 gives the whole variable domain DGGITQSPKYLFRKEGQNVTLSCEQNLNHDAMYWYRQDPGQGLRLIYYSQIVNDFQKGDIAEGYSVSREKKESFPLTVTSAQKNPTAFYLCASSTSDRLYDYGYTFGSGTRLTVV.

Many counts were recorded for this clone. The CDR3 bases that were read are TGCGCCAGCAGCCAAGCCCCGGGGTTCAACGAG. Protein product: CASSQAPGFNE. The full CDR3 sequence reads CASSQAPGFNEQYF. The rearrangement links TRBV4-1 to TRBJ2-7; possible D gene TRBD2, 5 bases. The CDR3 goes on 3 residues after the read ends, and that part is filled in from the germline J gene. This CDR3 contains 14 residues. Germline V gene lookup returns CDR1 MGHRA and CDR2 YSYEKL. Trimming took off 1 base at V and 5 bases at J, with 12 bases between the two ends.

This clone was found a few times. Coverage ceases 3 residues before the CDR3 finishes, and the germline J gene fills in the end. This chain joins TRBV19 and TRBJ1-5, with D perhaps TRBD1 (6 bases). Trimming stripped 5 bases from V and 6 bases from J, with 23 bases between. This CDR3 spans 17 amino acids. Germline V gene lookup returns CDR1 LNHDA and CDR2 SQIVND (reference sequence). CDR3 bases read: TGTGCCAGTAGTTACCAGCCGCAGGGGTTCCCCGGTCAGCCC. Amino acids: CASSYQPQGFPGQP. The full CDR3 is CASSYQPQGFPGQPQHF. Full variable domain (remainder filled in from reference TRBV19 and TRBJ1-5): DGGITQSPKYLFRKEGQNVTLSCEQNLNHDAMYWYRQDPGQGLRLIYYSQIVNDFQKGDIAEGYSVSREKKESFPLTVTSAQKNPTAFYLCASSYQPQGFPGQPQHFGDGTRLSIL.

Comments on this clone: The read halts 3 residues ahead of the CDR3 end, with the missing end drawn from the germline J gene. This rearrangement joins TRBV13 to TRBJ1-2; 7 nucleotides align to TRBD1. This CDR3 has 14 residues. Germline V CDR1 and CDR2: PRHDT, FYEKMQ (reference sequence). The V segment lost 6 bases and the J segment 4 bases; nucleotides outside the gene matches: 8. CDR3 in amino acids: CASSNRGPFYGYTF. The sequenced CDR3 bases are TGTGCCAGCAGTAACAGGGGCCCTTTCTATGGC. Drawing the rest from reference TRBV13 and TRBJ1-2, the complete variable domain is AAGVIQSPRHLIKEKRETATLKCYPIPRHDTVYWYQQGPGQDPQFLISFYEKMQSDKGSIPDRFSAQQFSDYHSELNMSSLELGDSALYFCASSNRGPFYGYTFGSGTRLTVV.

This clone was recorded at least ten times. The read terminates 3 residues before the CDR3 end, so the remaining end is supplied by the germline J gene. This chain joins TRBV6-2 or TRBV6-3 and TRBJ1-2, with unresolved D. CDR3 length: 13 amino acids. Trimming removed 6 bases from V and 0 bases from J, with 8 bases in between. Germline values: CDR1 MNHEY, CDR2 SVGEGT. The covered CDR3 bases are TGTGCCAGCAGGCCTACCTCTAACTATGGC. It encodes CASRPTSNYG. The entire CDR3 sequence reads CASRPTSNYGYTF.

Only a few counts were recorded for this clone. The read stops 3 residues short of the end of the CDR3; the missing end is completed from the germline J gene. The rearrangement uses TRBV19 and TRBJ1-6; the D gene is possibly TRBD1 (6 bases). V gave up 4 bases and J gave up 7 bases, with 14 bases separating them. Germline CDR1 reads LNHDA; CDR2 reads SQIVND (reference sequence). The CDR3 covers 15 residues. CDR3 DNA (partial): TGTGCCAGTAGTACCTCAGGGGATTCGAATTCACCC. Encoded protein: CASSTSGDSNSP. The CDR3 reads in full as CASSTSGDSNSPLHF.

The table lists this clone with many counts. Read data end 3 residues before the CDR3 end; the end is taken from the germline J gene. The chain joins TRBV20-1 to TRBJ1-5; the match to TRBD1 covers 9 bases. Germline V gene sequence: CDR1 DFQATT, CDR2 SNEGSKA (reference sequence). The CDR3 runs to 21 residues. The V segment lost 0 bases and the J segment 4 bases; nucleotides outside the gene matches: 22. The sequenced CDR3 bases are TGCAGTGCTAGAGAAACGGACAGGGGACGGCTTGGTTCTTTGAGGAATCAGCCC. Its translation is CSARETDRGRLGSLRNQP. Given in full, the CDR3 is CSARETDRGRLGSLRNQPQHF.

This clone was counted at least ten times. Partial CDR3 DNA: TGTGCCAGCAGCTTATTTTCGAATCAGCCC. Protein sequence: CASSLFSNQP. The whole CDR3 sequence reads CASSLFSNQPQHF. The chain couples TRBV5-5 to TRBJ1-5; D ambiguous. The read comes to an end 3 residues before the CDR3 does, leaving the germline J gene to fill in the end. This CDR3 is built from 13 residues. V shed 2 bases and J shed 4 bases, with 7 bases lying between them. Germline loops: CDR1 SGHKS, CDR2 YYEKEE (reference sequence).

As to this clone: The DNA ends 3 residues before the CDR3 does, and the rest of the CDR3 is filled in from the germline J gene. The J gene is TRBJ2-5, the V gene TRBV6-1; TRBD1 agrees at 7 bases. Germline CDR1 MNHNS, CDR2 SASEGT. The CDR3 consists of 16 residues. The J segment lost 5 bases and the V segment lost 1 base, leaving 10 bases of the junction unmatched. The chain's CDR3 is CASSEVSRDRRETQYF. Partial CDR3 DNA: TGTGCCAGCAGTGAAGTCAGTAGGGACAGACGCGAGACC.

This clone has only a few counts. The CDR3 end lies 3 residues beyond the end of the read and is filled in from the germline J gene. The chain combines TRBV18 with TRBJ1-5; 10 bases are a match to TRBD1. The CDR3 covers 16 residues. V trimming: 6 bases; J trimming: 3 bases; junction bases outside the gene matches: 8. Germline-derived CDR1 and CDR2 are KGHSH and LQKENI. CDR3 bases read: TGTGCCAGCTCGCTAACGGGACAGGGGCACAATCAGCCC. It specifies CASSLTGQGHNQP. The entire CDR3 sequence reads CASSLTGQGHNQPQHF.

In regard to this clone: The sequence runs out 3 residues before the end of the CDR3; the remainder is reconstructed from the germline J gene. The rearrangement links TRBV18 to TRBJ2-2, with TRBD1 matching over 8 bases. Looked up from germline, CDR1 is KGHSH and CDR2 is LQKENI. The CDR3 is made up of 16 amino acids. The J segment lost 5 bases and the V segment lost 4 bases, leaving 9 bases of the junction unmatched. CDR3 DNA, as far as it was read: TGTGCCAGCTCACAATATACAGGGGGAGAGACCGGGGAG. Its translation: CASSQYTGGETGE. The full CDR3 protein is CASSQYTGGETGELFF.

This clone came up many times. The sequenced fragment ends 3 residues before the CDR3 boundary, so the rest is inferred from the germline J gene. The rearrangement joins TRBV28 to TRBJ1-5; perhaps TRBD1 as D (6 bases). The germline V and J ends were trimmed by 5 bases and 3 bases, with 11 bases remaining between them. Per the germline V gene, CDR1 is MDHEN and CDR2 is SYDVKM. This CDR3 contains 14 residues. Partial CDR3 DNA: TGTGCCAGCAGTCTGCGGACAGACAATCAGCCC. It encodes CASSLRTDNQP. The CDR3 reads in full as CASSLRTDNQPQHF.

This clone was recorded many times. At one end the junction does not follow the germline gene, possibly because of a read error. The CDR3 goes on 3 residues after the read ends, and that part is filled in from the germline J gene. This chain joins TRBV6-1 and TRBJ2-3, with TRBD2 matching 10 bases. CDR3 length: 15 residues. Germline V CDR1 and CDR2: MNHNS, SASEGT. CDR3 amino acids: CASREGLAGTDTQYF. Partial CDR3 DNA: TGTGCCAGCAGGGAAGGACTAGCGGGCACAGATACG.